The 24 T cell receptor beta chains listed next were all sequenced from one sample in a study of blood T cell repertoires in COVID-19. Clones were sequenced by immunoSEQ multiplex PCR, and TCRdb holds only the in-frame ones, with some missing. The sample yields some 240,000 clones, over 75% seen once. Sample: peripheral blood. Receptors were obtained from a woman between 65 and 79 years old with COVID-19, enrolled during active disease.

J is TRBJ2-3 and V is TRBV29-1, with TRBD2 matching 7 bases. The germline V gene has CDR1 SQVTM and CDR2 ANQGSEA. This CDR3 has 16 residues. The junction had 10 bases not matched to a gene; V was cut back by 1 base and J by 3 bases. The CDR3 spells CSVEAPSGAGTDTQYF. CDR3 in DNA: TGCAGCGTTGAAGCCCCGAGCGGGGCCGGGACAGATACGCAGTATTTT.

CDR3 bases: TGCAGCGTTACAGGCGGAAGCTCCTACGAGCAGTACTTC. It translates to CSVTGGSSYEQYF. This chain links TRBV29-1 with TRBJ2-7, with a possible D match to TRBD1 (5 bases). The CDR3 consists of 13 residues. Trimming removed 5 bases from V and 0 bases from J, with 11 bases in between. Germline values: CDR1 SQVTM, CDR2 ANQGSEA.

The chain employs TRBV6-5 and TRBJ1-6; maybe TRBD1 (5 bases). The CDR3 is 13 amino acids. Germline assignment: CDR1 MNHEY and CDR2 SVGAGI. Deletions cut 11 bases from V and 4 bases from J, with 12 bases between. The CDR3 DNA reads as TGTGCCTCCAAGACAGCTTATAATTCACCCCTCCACTTT. It yields the protein CASKTAYNSPLHF.

This chain joins TRBV4-3 and TRBJ1-2; no clear D gene. Trimming pared 0 bases from V and 4 bases from J, leaving 12 bases between. The CDR3 has 15 residues. From germline, CDR1 is LGHNA and CDR2 YSLEER. The CDR3 sequence is CASSQEGWASYGYTF. The CDR3 DNA reads as TGCGCCAGCAGCCAAGAGGGCTGGGCCTCCTATGGCTACACCTTC.

This chain uses TRBV5-1 with TRBJ2-5; the match to TRBD2 covers 11 bases. The V and J ends lost 4 bases and 5 bases, in that order; junction bases with no gene match: 10. The CDR3 consists of 16 residues. Germline CDR1 and CDR2: SGHRS and YFSETQ. The CDR3 region has the DNA TGCGCCAGCAGCGCACCGGGACTAGCGGTTGGGGAGACCCAGTACTTC. Its protein is CASSAPGLAVGETQYF. Full variable domain (remainder filled in from reference TRBV5-1 and TRBJ2-5): KAGVTQTPRYLIKTRGQQVTLSCSPISGHRSVSWYQQTPGQGLQFLFEYFSETQRNKGNFPGRFSGRQFSNSRSEMNVSTLELGDSALYLCASSAPGLAVGETQYFGPGTRLLVL.

The J gene is TRBJ2-7, the V gene TRBV7-2; D might be TRBD1 (5 bases). CDR1 SGHTA and CDR2 FQGNSA come from the germline V gene. V shed 4 bases and J shed 5 bases, with 15 bases lying between them. This CDR3 spans 14 amino acids. The CDR3 here is CASSYRSLANEQYF. The CDR3, as DNA: TGTGCCAGCAGCTACAGGTCCCTGGCTAACGAGCAGTACTTC.

This rearrangement joins TRBV3-1 (or the pseudogene TRBV3-2) to TRBJ2-1; 14 nucleotides line up with TRBD2. The V and J ends lost 4 bases and 7 bases, in that order; junction bases with no gene match: 3. Germline CDR1 is LGHDT and CDR2 is YNNKEL (reference sequence). This CDR3 spans 15 amino acids. CDR3 sequence reads: CASSPRTSGGNEQFF. CDR3 nucleotides: TGTGCCAGCAGCCCCCGGACTAGCGGGGGGAATGAGCAGTTCTTC.

The chain carries TRBV5-5 and TRBJ1-4; a possible D gene is TRBD1 (6 bases). Trimming cost V 4 bases and J 5 bases, with 12 bases left between them. Per the germline V gene, CDR1 is SGHKS and CDR2 is YYEKEE (reference sequence). The CDR3 totals 14 residues. Here the CDR3 reads CASSHGQINEKLFF. The CDR3 nucleotides read TGTGCCAGCAGCCACGGACAGATAAATGAAAAACTGTTTTTT. Complete variable domain (other parts from reference TRBV5-5 and TRBJ1-4): DAGVTQSPTHLIKTRGQQVTLRCSPISGHKSVSWYQQVLGQGPQFIFQYYEKEERGRGNFPDRFSARQFPNYSSELNVNALLLGDSALYLCASSHGQINEKLFFGSGTQLSVL.

This sequence joins TRBV7-3 and TRBJ2-3, with TRBD2 matching 8 bases. CDR3 length: 14 residues. Germline trimming cut 2 bases from V and 5 bases from J; bases unmatched to any gene: 3. CDR1 SGHTA and CDR2 FQGTGA come from the germline V gene. The CDR3 DNA sequence: TGTGCCAGCAGCTTAGGCGGGGGGCGAGATACGCAGTATTTT. Its protein is CASSLGGGRDTQYF. The whole variable domain, remainder taken from reference TRBV7-3 and TRBJ2-3, is GAGVSQTPSNKVTEKGKYVELRCDPISGHTALYWYRQSLGQGPEFLIYFQGTGAADDSGLPNDRFFAVRPEGSVSTLKIQRTERGDSAVYLCASSLGGGRDTQYFGPGTRLTVL.

V and J are TRBV11-2 and TRBJ1-1; no definite D call. Germline V lookup: CDR1 SGHAT, CDR2 FQNNGV. Trimming took off 0 bases at V and 11 bases at J, with 16 bases between the two ends. The CDR3 spans 14 residues. The CDR3 bases are TGTGCCAGCAGCTTAGATTGGACGGGAGCTAGGGCTTTCTTT. This codes for CASSLDWTGARAFF.

The rearrangement joins TRBV13 to TRBJ1-2; 8 bases line up with TRBD1. The CDR3 has 20 residues. The ends lost 7 bases at V and 4 bases at J; junction bases unmatched: 26. Germline CDR1 is PRHDT and CDR2 is FYEKMQ (reference sequence). This CDR3 is CASNPGWGGQGEANFYGYTF. The CDR3 DNA sequence: TGTGCCAGCAACCCCGGGTGGGGAGGACAGGGAGAAGCCAACTTCTATGGCTACACCTTC. Full variable domain (remainder filled in from reference TRBV13 and TRBJ1-2): AAGVIQSPRHLIKEKRETATLKCYPIPRHDTVYWYQQGPGQDPQFLISFYEKMQSDKGSIPDRFSAQQFSDYHSELNMSSLELGDSALYFCASNPGWGGQGEANFYGYTFGSGTRLTVV.

This chain joins TRBV5-1 and TRBJ2-3, with 7 bases fitting TRBD1. The germline V gene has CDR1 SGHRS and CDR2 YFSETQ. V lost 4 bases and J lost 5; bases outside the gene matches: 10. The CDR3 has 15 amino acids. DNA of the CDR3: TGCGCCAGCAGCATAGACAGGGCGGTAGTAGATACGCAGTATTTT. As protein: CASSIDRAVVDTQYF. The complete variable domain, with remaining parts taken from reference TRBV5-1 and TRBJ2-3, reads KAGVTQTPRYLIKTRGQQVTLSCSPISGHRSVSWYQQTPGQGLQFLFEYFSETQRNKGNFPGRFSGRQFSNSRSEMNVSTLELGDSALYLCASSIDRAVVDTQYFGPGTRLTVL.

This chain connects TRBV29-1 to TRBJ2-7; weak D call: TRBD2 (7 bases). The germline CDR1 and CDR2 sequences are SQVTM and ANQGSEA. The CDR3 is made up of 13 amino acids. Trimming removed 7 bases at V and 0 bases at J, with 13 bases between. The DNA for the CDR3 is TGCAGCGCAGGGGAGGGGAGCTCCTACGAGCAGTACTTC. Its translation: CSAGEGSSYEQYF.

This chain links TRBV4-3 with TRBJ1-5, with D possibly matching TRBD1 (6 bases). Looked up from germline, CDR1 is LGHNA and CDR2 is YSLEER. V lost 0 bases, J lost 5 bases, and 14 bases lay in between. The length of the CDR3 is 16 residues. The CDR3 is CASSQDMTGVHQPQHF. The CDR3 bases are TGCGCCAGCAGCCAAGATATGACAGGAGTACATCAGCCCCAGCATTTT.

The chain employs TRBV27 and TRBJ1-5; 7 positions match TRBD1. V was clipped by 5 bases and J by 4 bases; unmatched bases: 5. This CDR3 region has 14 residues. In germline, CDR1 is MNHEY, CDR2 SMNVEV (reference sequence). The CDR3 reads CASSPGQFNQPQHF. CDR3 in DNA: TGTGCCAGCAGTCCGGGACAGTTTAATCAGCCCCAGCATTTT.

This clone showed up just a few times. V and J are TRBV2 and TRBJ2-3; 10 bases are shared with TRBD1. The CDR3 runs 15 residues. CDR1 SNHLY and CDR2 FYNNEI come from the germline V gene. V was clipped by 3 bases and J by 2 bases; unmatched bases: 2. CDR3 residues: CASSEDRGITDTQYF. The CDR3 DNA reads as TGTGCCAGCAGTGAGGACAGGGGGATCACAGATACGCAGTATTTT.

The rearrangement joins TRBV6-6 to TRBJ1-2; D ambiguous. Germline V gene data show CDR1 as MNHNY and CDR2 as SVGAGI (reference sequence). The CDR3 runs to 14 residues. Trimming shortened V by 6 bases and J by 3 bases, and 14 bases separated the two germline ends. This chain's CDR3 is CASRGAERDYGYTF. CDR3 in DNA: TGTGCCAGCAGGGGAGCCGAAAGAGACTATGGCTACACCTTC.

This chain joins TRBV6-1 and TRBJ1-5, with D maybe TRBD1 (6 bases). This CDR3 is built from 16 residues. Germline lookup yields CDR1 MNHNS and CDR2 SASEGT. V was trimmed by 1 base and J by 3 bases, leaving 13 bases between them. The CDR3 DNA reads TGTGCCAGCAGTGAAGGATGGACAGAATTCAATCAGCCCCAGCATTTT. Amino acids: CASSEGWTEFNQPQHF.

The chain links TRBV11-3 to TRBJ2-2; D possibly corresponds to TRBD1 (6 bases). The CDR3 runs to 14 residues. Trimming took 1 base from V and 4 from J, leaving 7 bases between them. Looked up from germline, CDR1 is SGHNT and CDR2 is YENEEA. The CDR3 reads CASSLGGPTGELFF. The CDR3 DNA reads TGTGCCAGCAGCTTAGGGGGGCCCACCGGGGAGCTGTTTTTT.

V usage is TRBV7-3 and J usage is TRBJ2-1; 12 positions agree with TRBD2. Germline V gene sequence: CDR1 SGHTA, CDR2 FQGTGA. J gave up 0 bases and V 5 bases, and 14 bases lay outside the gene matches. The length of the CDR3 is 20 residues. CDR3: CASSRTPLAGGPGSYNEQFF. Here the CDR3 DNA reads TGTGCCAGCAGCCGAACCCCACTAGCGGGGGGCCCCGGCTCCTACAATGAGCAGTTCTTC.

The gene calls are TRBV5-1 and TRBJ2-1; possibly TRBD1 for D (7 bases). V dropped 5 bases and J dropped 4 bases, with 13 bases sitting between them. Germline CDR1 is SGHRS and CDR2 is YFSETQ. CDR3 length equals 14 residues. This CDR3 is CASRGQGGYNEQFF. The DNA for the CDR3 is TGCGCCAGCAGAGGGCAGGGGGGTTACAATGAGCAGTTCTTC.

The chain is built from TRBV5-5 and TRBJ1-2; TRBD1 aligns across 7 bases. The CDR3 sequence is 13 residues long. The germline V gene has CDR1 SGHKS and CDR2 YYEKEE (reference sequence). Trimming removed 0 bases from V and 5 bases from J; junction bases left unmatched: 1. CDR3 nucleotide sequence: TGTGCCAGCAGCTTGGCAGGGGGGTATGGCTACACCTTC. Amino acid sequence: CASSLAGGYGYTF. Drawing the rest from reference TRBV5-5 and TRBJ1-2, the complete variable domain is DAGVTQSPTHLIKTRGQQVTLRCSPISGHKSVSWYQQVLGQGPQFIFQYYEKEERGRGNFPDRFSARQFPNYSSELNVNALLLGDSALYLCASSLAGGYGYTFGSGTRLTVV.

This clone was counted only a few times. The identical CDR3 is also encoded by other nucleotide sequences in the sample. This chain connects TRBV19 to TRBJ1-1; D gene unclear. Trimming took off 3 bases at V and 2 bases at J, with 10 bases between the two ends. Germline V lookup: CDR1 LNHDA, CDR2 SQIVND (reference sequence). CDR3 length: 14 amino acids. The CDR3 spells CASSIPGRNTEAFF. CDR3 nucleotide sequence: TGTGCCAGTAGTATCCCGGGAAGAAACACTGAAGCTTTCTTT. The whole variable domain, remainder taken from reference TRBV19 and TRBJ1-1, is DGGITQSPKYLFRKEGQNVTLSCEQNLNHDAMYWYRQDPGQGLRLIYYSQIVNDFQKGDIAEGYSVSREKKESFPLTVTSAQKNPTAFYLCASSIPGRNTEAFFGQGTRLTVV.

This chain joins TRBV4-1 and TRBJ1-5; TRBD1 is a possible D gene (6 bases). Germline CDR1 reads MGHRA; CDR2 reads YSYEKL. The length of the CDR3 is 15 residues. V lost 0 bases and J 9 bases, leaving 15 bases between the germline ends. CDR3 protein: CASSQERQGYRPQHF. Here the CDR3 DNA reads TGCGCCAGCAGCCAAGAGAGGCAGGGGTATAGGCCCCAGCATTTT.